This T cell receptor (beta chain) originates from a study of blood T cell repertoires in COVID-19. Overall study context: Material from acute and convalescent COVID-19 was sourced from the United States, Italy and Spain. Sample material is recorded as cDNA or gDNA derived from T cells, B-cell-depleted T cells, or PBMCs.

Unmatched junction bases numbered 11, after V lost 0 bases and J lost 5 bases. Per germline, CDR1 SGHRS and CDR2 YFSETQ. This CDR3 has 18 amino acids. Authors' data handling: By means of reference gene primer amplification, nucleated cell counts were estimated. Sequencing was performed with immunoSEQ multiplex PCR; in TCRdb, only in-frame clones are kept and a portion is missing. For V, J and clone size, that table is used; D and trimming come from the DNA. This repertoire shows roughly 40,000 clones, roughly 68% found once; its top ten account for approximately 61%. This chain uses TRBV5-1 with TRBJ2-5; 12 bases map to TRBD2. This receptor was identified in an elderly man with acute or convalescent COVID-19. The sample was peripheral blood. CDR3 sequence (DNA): TGCGCCAGCAGCTTGGGTTTCTCTAGCGGGAGGGCCGAGGAGACCCAGTACTTC. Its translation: CASSLGFSSGRAEETQYF.